This T cell receptor beta chain derives from a study of CD8 T cells in Susac syndrome. With random hexamers, roughly 0.5 to 1 ug RNA was reverse transcribed. From the immunoSEQ multiplex PCR reads, TCRdb called clonotypes with MiXCR, one entry per CDR3 protein. This table has some 260,000 distinct CDR3 sequences, approximately 81% appearing once. Sequencing of TCR beta was performed on blood CD8+ T cells and on blood CD4+ T cells. Germline-derived CDR1 and CDR2 are SGDLS and YYNGEE. This CDR3 contains 17 residues. The V end was cut by 6 bases, the J end by 0 bases, with 19 bases between. This sequence originates from a human donor with multiple sclerosis. The sample was CD8+ T cells from PBMCs. This chain joins TRBV9 and TRBJ2-1; possibly TRBD1 for D (5 bases). The CDR3 DNA reads TGTGCCAGCACCCCCGGTGGGGCCCCCAGCTCCTACAATGAGCAGTTCTTC. Protein: CASTPGGAPSSYNEQFF.